Listed below are T cell receptor beta chains from one sample, sequenced in a study of blood T cell repertoires in COVID-19. Here immunoSEQ multiplex PCR was the method, and the copy in TCRdb shows in-frame clones only, minus some. This table holds about 160,000 clones, more than 70% found once. Material for sequencing was PBMCs or T cells enriched from blood (not recorded which). The receptors originated from a woman between 50 and 59 years old in a cohort exposed to, infected with or recovered from COVID-19 (not recorded which). The CDR3 runs from the conserved cysteine through the conserved F or W. The D gene is left open where the match is weak. Size tells how often a clone was seen (once, few, many) or the class of an expanded clone, and some rows leave it out.

v_call	j_call	d_call	clone_size	cdr3_nt	cdr3_aa
TRBV4-1	TRBJ2-7	TRBD2	NA	TGCGCCAGCAGCCAAGATACTAGCGGGATAACGTACGAGCAGTACTTC	CASSQDTSGITYEQYF
TRBV7-9	TRBJ1-1	TRBD1	NA	TGTGCCAGCAGACTGAACCGGGACAGGGTTACTGAAGCTTTCTTT	CASRLNRDRVTEAFF
TRBV27	TRBJ1-2	TRBD1	NA	TGTGCCAGCAGTTTCATTTCGGGACAGTCCTATGGCTACACCTTC	CASSFISGQSYGYTF
TRBV9	TRBJ2-2	NA	NA	TGTGCCAGCAGCGTAGCGGCCGGGGAGCTGTTTTTT	CASSVAAGELFF
TRBV7-2	TRBJ1-4	NA	NA	TGTGCCAGCAGCCTGTTCCTCGGCGCCGAGGGAAAACTGTTTTTT	CASSLFLGAEGKLFF
TRBV5-6	TRBJ2-3	NA	NA	TGTGCCAGCATCCCCGTTGGGGGGGCAACAGATACGCAGTATTTT	CASIPVGGATDTQYF
TRBV6-5	TRBJ2-5	NA	NA	TGTGCCAGCAGTTACCTTCGAACTCCCCAAGAGACCCAGTACTTC	CASSYLRTPQETQYF
TRBV6-2/TRBV6-3	TRBJ1-5	TRBD1	NA	TGTGCCAGCAGTCAGGACAGGGCCGTGCAGCCCCAGCATTTT	CASSQDRAVQPQHF
TRBV5-1	TRBJ1-1	TRBD1	NA	TGCGCCAGCATGACAGGGGTGGGGAACACTGAAGCTTTCTTT	CASMTGVGNTEAFF
TRBV10-3	TRBJ2-3	TRBD2	NA	TGTGCCATCAGTTCCCCTCTAGCGGGGGGGCATAGAGATACGCAGTATTTT	CAISSPLAGGHRDTQYF
TRBV11-2	TRBJ2-5	TRBD2	NA	TGTGCCAGCAGCCCCTTGGGCGGGAGTTCTTTTGGGGAGACCCAGTACTTC	CASSPLGGSSFGETQYF
TRBV28	TRBJ1-2	TRBD1	few	TGTGCCAGCAGTCAAGGATTAGACAGGGTAACCTTC	CASSQGLDRVTF
TRBV28	TRBJ1-4	TRBD1	NA	TGTGCCAGCAGTCCCCGGACAGGCGAAAAACTGTTTTTT	CASSPRTGEKLFF
TRBV7-9	TRBJ2-7	NA	NA	TGTGCCAGCAGCTTAGGTAGAGGGTCCTACGAGCAGTACTTC	CASSLGRGSYEQYF
TRBV19	TRBJ1-5	NA	NA	TGTGCCAGCCACCTCCAGGACAGCGGTCAGCCCCAGCATTTT	CASHLQDSGQPQHF
TRBV18	TRBJ2-3	NA	NA	TGTGCCAGCTCACCCTCGGGCACAGATACGCAGTATTTT	CASSPSGTDTQYF
TRBV19	TRBJ2-7	TRBD1	NA	TGTGCCAGTAAGCCCGGGACAGGGGCCTACGAGCAGTACTTC	CASKPGTGAYEQYF
TRBV6-7	TRBJ2-1	TRBD2	NA	TGTGCCAGCAGTTCTGGTGAGCGGGGGGGATTATTGGGCGATGAGCAGTTCTTC	CASSSGERGGLLGDEQFF
TRBV23-1	TRBJ2-2	TRBD1	medium-sized	TGCGCCAGCGGGAAGACAGGGTCGATCGGGGAGCTGTTTTTT	CASGKTGSIGELFF
TRBV28	TRBJ1-1	TRBD1	NA	TGTGCCAGCAGTCCGGGACAGGGGCCCACTGAAGCTTTCTTT	CASSPGQGPTEAFF
TRBV12-3/TRBV12-4	TRBJ2-2	NA	NA	TGTGCCAGCAGTAAGCTGGCCGGGGAGCTGTTTTTT	CASSKLAGELFF
TRBV6-5	TRBJ1-5	NA	NA	TGTGCCAGCAGTTACTCCCCAGATAGCAATCAGCCCCAGCATTTT	CASSYSPDSNQPQHF
TRBV7-2	TRBJ2-4	TRBD2	once	TGTGCCAGCAGCTTAGGAGTGTTAGGACTAGCGGGAGTTCAGTACTTC	CASSLGVLGLAGVQYF
TRBV25-1	TRBJ2-3	NA	NA	TGTGCCAGCAGCCCCGCAAACTTTCCGGGAGATACGCAGTATTTT	CASSPANFPGDTQYF
TRBV11-2	TRBJ1-5	NA	NA	TGTGCCAGCAGCCTAAACAGGGTTGGACAGCCCCAGCATTTT	CASSLNRVGQPQHF